This T cell receptor (beta chain) was profiled in a study of T cell clones after liver transplantation. Study details: Without induction therapy, subjects received standard immunosuppression until 12-24 months post-transplant.

This CDR3 contains 16 residues. The junction had 12 bases not matched to a gene; V was cut back by 3 bases and J by 4 bases. The germline gives CDR1 SGHRS, CDR2 YFSETQ. This clone was detected once. This table comes from immunoSEQ multiplex PCR, and its TCRdb copy is limited to in-frame clones, with some not included. The table has fewer than 20,000 clones, 75% to 90% seen once. Sequencing used CD8+ T cells from blood, obtained before liver transplant. The TCR comes from a human donor who received a liver transplant. The chain links TRBV5-1 to TRBJ2-5, with 7 bases matching TRBD1. The CDR3 nucleotides are TGCGCCAGCAGCTCGGGACAGCCCCTACGGAGAGAGACCCAGTACTTC. This translates into CASSSGQPLRRETQYF.